The 8 T cell receptor beta chains below come from one sample, sequenced in a study of beta chain features in type 1 diabetes. The whole isolated RNA underwent reverse transcription, so sequencing captured expressed TCRB transcripts. The protocol was immunoSEQ multiplex PCR, while the TCRdb copy is restricted to in-frame clones and leaves out a portion. Altogether 600,000 to 650,000 clones are present, roughly a sixth being singletons, with the ten largest covering about 0.097%. The specimen sequenced was naive CD4+ T cells from blood. The receptors derive from a young man in good health.

The V call is TRBV27, the J call TRBJ2-3, with D possibly matching TRBD2 (7 bases). The germline CDR1 and CDR2 sequences are MNHEY and SMNVEV (reference sequence). CDR3 length equals 14 residues. V was trimmed by 3 bases and J by 6 bases, leaving 13 bases between them. The CDR3 sequence is CASSFHGGQDTQYF. The CDR3 DNA reads as TGTGCCAGCAGTTTCCACGGGGGGCAGGATACGCAGTATTTT.

The CDR3 DNA is TGTGCTAGTGGTTTGGCTCCCGCGGGAAAGGTGCAGTTCTTC. The encoded protein is CASGLAPAGKVQFF. This chain connects TRBV12-5 to TRBJ2-1; possibly TRBD2 for D (6 bases). CDR3 length equals 14 residues. Germline loops: CDR1 LGHNT, CDR2 FRNRAP. V dropped 1 base and J dropped 12 bases, with 16 bases sitting between them.

This clone was counted only a few times. The chain carries TRBV20-1 and TRBJ2-5, with D maybe TRBD2 (5 bases). The CDR3 covers 11 residues. Germline CDR1 reads DFQATT; CDR2 reads SNEGSKA (reference sequence). In nucleotides, the CDR3 is TGCAGGCCCCGGGATGCAGAGACCCAGTACTTC. It specifies CRPRDAETQYF.

The chain is built from TRBV7-8 and TRBJ2-2; the D call may be TRBD1 or TRBD2 (5 bases each). Trimming took off 3 bases at V and 3 bases at J, with 17 bases between the two ends. From germline, CDR1 is SGHVS and CDR2 FQNEAQ. This CDR3 has 17 amino acids. The CDR3 DNA reads TGTGCCAGCAGCTTTCCAGCCGGGACCCGTTACACCGGGGAGCTGTTTTTT. Encoded protein: CASSFPAGTRYTGELFF.

V and J are TRBV4-1 and TRBJ2-5; 9 nucleotides align to TRBD2. The CDR3 has 15 amino acids. V lost 0 bases, J lost 9 bases, and 8 bases stayed unmatched. Germline V gives CDR1 MGHRA, CDR2 YSYEKL. The CDR3 DNA is TGCGCCAGCAGCCAAGAGACTAGCGGCCGGGAGGCCCAGTACTTC. It specifies CASSQETSGREAQYF.

This clone was observed a handful of times. The V call is TRBV4-2, the J call TRBJ1-2; D not certain. V was cut by 8 bases and J by 0 bases, with 13 bases left in between. The germline V gene encodes CDR1 LGHNA and CDR2 YNFKEQ. The length of the CDR3 is 14 residues. The DNA of the CDR3 is TGTGCCAGCGCCCGGAGTGGAACTAACTATGGCTACACCTTC. This encodes CASARSGTNYGYTF.

This clone has just a few counts. This chain links TRBV6-1 with TRBJ2-3; D might be TRBD1 (6 bases). The CDR3 is 13 amino acids. Trimming stripped 6 bases from V and 1 base from J, with 8 bases between. Per the germline V gene, CDR1 is MNHNS and CDR2 is SASEGT. The CDR3: CASSAGGTDTQYF. The CDR3, as DNA: TGTGCCAGCAGCGCAGGGGGCACAGATACGCAGTATTTT.

The chain uses TRBV15 and TRBJ2-1, with 7 bases that match TRBD2. CDR3 size: 13 residues. CDR1 is LNHNV and CDR2 is YYDKDF in the germline V gene (reference sequence). With 1 base clipped from V and 8 bases from J, the junction kept 2 bases outside the gene matches. CDR3 in DNA: TGTGCCACCAGCAGAGGGGCGGGGGATGAGCAGTTCTTC. This translates into CATSRGAGDEQFF.